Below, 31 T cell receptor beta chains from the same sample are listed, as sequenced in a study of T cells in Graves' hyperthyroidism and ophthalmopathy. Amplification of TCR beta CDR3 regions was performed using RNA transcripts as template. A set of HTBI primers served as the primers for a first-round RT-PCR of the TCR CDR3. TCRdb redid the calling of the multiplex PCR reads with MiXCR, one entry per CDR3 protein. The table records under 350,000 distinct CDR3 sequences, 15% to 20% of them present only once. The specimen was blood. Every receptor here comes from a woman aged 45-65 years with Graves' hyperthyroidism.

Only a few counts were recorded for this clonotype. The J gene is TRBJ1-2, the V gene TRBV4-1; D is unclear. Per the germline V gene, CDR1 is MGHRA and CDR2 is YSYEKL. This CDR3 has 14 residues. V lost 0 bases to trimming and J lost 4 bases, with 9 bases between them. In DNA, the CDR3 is TGCGCCAGCAGCCAAGATCTGGAGGCCTATGGCTACACCTTC. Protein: CASSQDLEAYGYTF.

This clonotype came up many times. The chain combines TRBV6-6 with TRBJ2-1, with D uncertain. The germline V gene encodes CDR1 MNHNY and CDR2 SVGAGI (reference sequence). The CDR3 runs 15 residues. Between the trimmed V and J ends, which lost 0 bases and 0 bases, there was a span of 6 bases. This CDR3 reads CASSYSVSSYNEQFF. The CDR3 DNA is TGTGCCAGCAGTTACTCGGTCAGCTCCTACAATGAGCAGTTCTTC.

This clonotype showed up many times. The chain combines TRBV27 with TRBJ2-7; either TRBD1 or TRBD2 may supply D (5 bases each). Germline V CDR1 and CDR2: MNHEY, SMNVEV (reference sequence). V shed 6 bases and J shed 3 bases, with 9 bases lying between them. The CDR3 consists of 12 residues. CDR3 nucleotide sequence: TGTGCCAGCAGAGGGACCGACTACGAGCAGTACTTC. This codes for CASRGTDYEQYF.

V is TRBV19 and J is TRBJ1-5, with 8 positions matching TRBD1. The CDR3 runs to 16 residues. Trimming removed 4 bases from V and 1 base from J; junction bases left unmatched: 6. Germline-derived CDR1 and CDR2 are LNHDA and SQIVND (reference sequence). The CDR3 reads CASSTFGQGSNQPQHF. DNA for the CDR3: TGTGCCAGTAGTACCTTCGGACAGGGAAGCAATCAGCCCCAGCATTTT. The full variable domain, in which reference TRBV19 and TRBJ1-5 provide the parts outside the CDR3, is DGGITQSPKYLFRKEGQNVTLSCEQNLNHDAMYWYRQDPGQGLRLIYYSQIVNDFQKGDIAEGYSVSREKKESFPLTVTSAQKNPTAFYLCASSTFGQGSNQPQHFGDGTRLSIL.

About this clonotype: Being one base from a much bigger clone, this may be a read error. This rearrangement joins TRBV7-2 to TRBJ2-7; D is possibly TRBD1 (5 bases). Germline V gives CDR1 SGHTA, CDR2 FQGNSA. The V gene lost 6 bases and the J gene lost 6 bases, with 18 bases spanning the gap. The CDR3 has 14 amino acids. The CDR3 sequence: CASSYQGGASEQYF. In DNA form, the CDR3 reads TGTGCCAGCAGTTACCAGGGTGGGGCCTCCGAGCAGTACTTC.

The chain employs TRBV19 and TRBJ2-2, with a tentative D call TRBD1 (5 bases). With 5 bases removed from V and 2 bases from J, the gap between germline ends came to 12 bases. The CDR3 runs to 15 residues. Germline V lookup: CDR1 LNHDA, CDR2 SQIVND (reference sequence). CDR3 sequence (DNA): TGTGCCAGTAGTCCGGGCAGGGTTAACACCGGGGAGCTGTTTTTT. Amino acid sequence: CASSPGRVNTGELFF.

CDR3 DNA sequence: TGTGCCACCAGCAGAGATATGCGCGGATCTGATTCCGAGCAGTACGTC. Translating it yields CATSRDMRGSDSEQYV. V usage is TRBV15 and J usage is TRBJ2-7; D is uncertain. V lost 0 bases and J 6 bases, leaving 18 bases between the germline ends. CDR3 size: 16 residues. Looked up from germline, CDR1 is LNHNV and CDR2 is YYDKDF (reference sequence).

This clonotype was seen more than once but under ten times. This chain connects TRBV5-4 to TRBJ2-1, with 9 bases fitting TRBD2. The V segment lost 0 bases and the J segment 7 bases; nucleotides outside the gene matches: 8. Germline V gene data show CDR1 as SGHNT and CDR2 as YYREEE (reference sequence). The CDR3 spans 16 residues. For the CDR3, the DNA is TGTGCCAGCAGCTTGGGGGTTTCGGCGGGAGGGAATGAGCAGTTCTTC. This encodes CASSLGVSAGGNEQFF.

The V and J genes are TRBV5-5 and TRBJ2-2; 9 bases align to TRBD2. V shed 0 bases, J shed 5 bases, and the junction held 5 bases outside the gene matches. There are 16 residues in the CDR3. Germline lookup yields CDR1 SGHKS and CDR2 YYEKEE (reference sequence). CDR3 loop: CASSLDAGGLTGELFF. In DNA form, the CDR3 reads TGTGCCAGCAGCTTGGATGCGGGGGGGCTTACCGGGGAGCTGTTTTTT.

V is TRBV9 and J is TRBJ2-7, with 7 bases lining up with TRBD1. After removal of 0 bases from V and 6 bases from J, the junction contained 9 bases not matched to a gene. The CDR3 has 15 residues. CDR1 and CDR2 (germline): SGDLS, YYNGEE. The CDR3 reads CASSVGLTGSGEQYF. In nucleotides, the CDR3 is TGTGCCAGCAGCGTAGGCTTGACAGGGTCTGGCGAGCAGTACTTC.

CDR3 in amino acids: CASTRGESYEQYF. In DNA form, the CDR3 reads TGTGCCAGCACAAGGGGGGAATCCTACGAGCAGTACTTC. The chain combines TRBV28 with TRBJ2-7, with D perhaps being TRBD1 or TRBD2 (6 bases each). V lost 7 bases and J 1 base, leaving 11 bases between the germline ends. The CDR3 is 13 amino acids. Germline loops: CDR1 MDHEN, CDR2 SYDVKM.

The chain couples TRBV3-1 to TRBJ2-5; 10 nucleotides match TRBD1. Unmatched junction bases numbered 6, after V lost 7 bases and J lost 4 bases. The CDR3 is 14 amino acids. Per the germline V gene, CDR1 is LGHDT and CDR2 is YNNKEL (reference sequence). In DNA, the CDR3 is TGTGCCAGCAAGACGACAGGGGGCAGAGAGACCCAGTACTTC. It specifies CASKTTGGRETQYF.

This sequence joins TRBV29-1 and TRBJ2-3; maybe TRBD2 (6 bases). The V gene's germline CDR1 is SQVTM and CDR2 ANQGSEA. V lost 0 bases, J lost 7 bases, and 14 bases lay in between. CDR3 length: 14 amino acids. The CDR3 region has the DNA TGCAGCGTTGAAGATCTAGCGTCGAGTCATACGCAGTATTTT. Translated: CSVEDLASSHTQYF.

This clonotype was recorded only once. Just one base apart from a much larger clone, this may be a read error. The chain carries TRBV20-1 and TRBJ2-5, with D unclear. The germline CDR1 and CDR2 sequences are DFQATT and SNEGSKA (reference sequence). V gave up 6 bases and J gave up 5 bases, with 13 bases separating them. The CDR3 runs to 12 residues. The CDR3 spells CSAVTPPETQYF. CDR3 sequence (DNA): TGCAGTGCGGTGACCCCGCCGGAGACCCAGTACTTC.

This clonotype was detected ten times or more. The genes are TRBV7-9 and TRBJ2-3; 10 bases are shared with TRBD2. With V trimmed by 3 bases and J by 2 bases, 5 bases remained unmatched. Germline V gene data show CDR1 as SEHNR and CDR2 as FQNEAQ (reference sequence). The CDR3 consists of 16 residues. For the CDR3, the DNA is TGTGCCAGCAGCTTCGCTAGCGGGGGAAACACAGATACGCAGTATTTT. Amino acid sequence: CASSFASGGNTDTQYF. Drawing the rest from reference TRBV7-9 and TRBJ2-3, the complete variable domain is DTGVSQNPRHKITKRGQNVTFRCDPISEHNRLYWYRQTLGQGPEFLTYFQNEAQLEKSRLLSDRFSAERPKGSFSTLEIQRTEQGDSAMYLCASSFASGGNTDTQYFGPGTRLTVL.

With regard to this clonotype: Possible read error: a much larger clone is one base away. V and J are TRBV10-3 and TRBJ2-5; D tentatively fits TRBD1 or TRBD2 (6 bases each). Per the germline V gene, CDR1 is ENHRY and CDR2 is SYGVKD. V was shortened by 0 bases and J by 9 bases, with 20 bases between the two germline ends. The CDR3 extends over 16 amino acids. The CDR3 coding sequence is TGTGCCATCAGTGAGTCGGTGGGGGGCCTCCAGGAGGCCCAGTACTTC. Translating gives CAISESVGGLQEAQYF.

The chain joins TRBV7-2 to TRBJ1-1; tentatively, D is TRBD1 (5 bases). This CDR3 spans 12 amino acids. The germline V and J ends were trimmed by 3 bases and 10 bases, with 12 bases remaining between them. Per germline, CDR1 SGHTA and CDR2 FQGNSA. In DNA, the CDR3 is TGTGCCAGCAGCTTCCAAATGGGGCGAGCTTTCTTT. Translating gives CASSFQMGRAFF.

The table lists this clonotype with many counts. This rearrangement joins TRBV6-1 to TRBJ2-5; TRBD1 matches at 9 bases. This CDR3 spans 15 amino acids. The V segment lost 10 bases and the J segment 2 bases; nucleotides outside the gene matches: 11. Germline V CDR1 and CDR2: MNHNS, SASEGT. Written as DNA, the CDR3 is TGTGCCACTCGGGACAGGGTCGGCCAACAAGAGACCCAGTACTTC. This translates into CATRDRVGQQETQYF.

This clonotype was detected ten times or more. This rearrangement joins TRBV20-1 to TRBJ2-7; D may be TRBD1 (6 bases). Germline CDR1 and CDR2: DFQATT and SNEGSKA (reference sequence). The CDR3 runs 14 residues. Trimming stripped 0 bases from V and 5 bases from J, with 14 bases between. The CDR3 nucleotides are TGCAGTGCTAGAGATCCACAGGGTATGGACGAGCAGTACTTC. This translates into CSARDPQGMDEQYF.

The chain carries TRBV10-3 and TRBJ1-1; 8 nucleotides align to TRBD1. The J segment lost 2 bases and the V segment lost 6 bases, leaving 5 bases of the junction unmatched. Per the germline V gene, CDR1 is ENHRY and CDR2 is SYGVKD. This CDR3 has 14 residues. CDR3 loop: CAIRAGQGNTEAFF. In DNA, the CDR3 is TGTGCCATCAGGGCCGGACAGGGAAACACTGAAGCTTTCTTT.

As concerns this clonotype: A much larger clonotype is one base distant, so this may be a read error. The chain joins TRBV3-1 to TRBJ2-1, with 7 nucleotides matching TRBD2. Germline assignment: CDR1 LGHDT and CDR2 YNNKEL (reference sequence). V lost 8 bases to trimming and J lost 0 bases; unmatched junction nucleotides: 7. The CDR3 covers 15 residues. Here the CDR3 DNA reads TGTGCCAGCGGAAGCGGGACCCTCTCCTACAATGAGCAGTTCTTC. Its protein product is CASGSGTLSYNEQFF.

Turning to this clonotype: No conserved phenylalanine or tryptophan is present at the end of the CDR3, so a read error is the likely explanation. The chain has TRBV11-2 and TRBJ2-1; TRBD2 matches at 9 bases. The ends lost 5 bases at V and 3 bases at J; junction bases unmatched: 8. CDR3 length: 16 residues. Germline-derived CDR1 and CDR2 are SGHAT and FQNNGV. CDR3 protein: CASSNSKTSGYNEQFL. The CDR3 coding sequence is TGTGCCAGCAGCAACTCCAAGACTAGCGGCTACAATGAGCAGTTCCTC.

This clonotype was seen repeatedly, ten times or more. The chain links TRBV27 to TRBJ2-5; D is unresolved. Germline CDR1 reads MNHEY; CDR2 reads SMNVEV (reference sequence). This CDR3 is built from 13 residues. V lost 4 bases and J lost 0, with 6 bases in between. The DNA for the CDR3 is TGTGCCAGCAGTTATATGTACCAAGAGACCCAGTACTTC. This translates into CASSYMYQETQYF.

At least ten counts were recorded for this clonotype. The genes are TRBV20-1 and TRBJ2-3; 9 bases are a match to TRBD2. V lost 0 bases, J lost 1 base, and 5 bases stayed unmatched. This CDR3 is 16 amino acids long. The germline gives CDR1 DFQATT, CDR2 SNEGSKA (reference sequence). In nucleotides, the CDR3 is TGCAGTGCTAGAGATCATAGACTAGCGGGCACAGATACGCAGTATTTT. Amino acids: CSARDHRLAGTDTQYF.

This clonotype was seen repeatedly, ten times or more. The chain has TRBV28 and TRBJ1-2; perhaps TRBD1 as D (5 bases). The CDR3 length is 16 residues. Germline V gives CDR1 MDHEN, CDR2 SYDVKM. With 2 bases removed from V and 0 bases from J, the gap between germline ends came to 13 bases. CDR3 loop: CASSLSRGKSNYGYTF. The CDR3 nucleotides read TGTGCCAGCAGTTTAAGCCGGGGCAAATCTAACTATGGCTACACCTTC.

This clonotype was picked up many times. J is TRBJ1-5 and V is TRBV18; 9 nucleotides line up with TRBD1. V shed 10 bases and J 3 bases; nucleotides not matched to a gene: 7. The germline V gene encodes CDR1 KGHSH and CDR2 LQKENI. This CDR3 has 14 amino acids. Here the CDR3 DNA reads TGTGCCACCCGGGGGACAGGGAACAATCAGCCCCAGCATTTT. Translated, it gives CATRGTGNNQPQHF.

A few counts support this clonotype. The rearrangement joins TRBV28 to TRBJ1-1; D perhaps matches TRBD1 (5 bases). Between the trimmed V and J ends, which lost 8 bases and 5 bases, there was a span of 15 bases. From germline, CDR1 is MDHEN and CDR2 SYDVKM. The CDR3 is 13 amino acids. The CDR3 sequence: CASFIGKGTEAFF. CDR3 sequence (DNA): TGTGCCAGCTTCATTGGCAAGGGGACTGAAGCTTTCTTT.

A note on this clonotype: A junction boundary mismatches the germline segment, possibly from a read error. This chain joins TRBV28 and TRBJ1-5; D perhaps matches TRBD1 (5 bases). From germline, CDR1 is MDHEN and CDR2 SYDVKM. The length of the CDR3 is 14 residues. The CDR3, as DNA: TGTGCCAGCAGTTGGGGCAGGGATAATCAGCTCCAGCATTTT. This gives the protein CASSWGRDNQLQHF. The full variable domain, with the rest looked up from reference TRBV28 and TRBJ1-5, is DVKVTQSSRYLVKRTGEKVFLECVQDMDHENMFWYRQDPGLGLRLIYFSYDVKMKEKGDIPEGYSVSREKKERFSLILESASTNQTSMYLCASSWGRDNQLQHFGDGTRLSIL.

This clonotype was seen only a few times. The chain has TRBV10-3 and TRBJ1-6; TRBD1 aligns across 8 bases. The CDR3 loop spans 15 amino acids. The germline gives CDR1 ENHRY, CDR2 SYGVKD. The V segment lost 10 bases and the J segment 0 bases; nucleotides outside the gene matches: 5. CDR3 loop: CATAGQDSYNSPLHF. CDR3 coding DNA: TGTGCCACCGCGGGACAGGACTCCTATAATTCACCCCTCCACTTT.

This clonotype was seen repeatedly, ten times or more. The CDR3 protein is CASSQVVRGSPLHF. The CDR3 nucleotides read TGTGCCAGCAGCCAAGTGGTCAGGGGGTCACCCCTCCACTTT. The rearrangement uses TRBV3-1 and TRBJ1-6; TRBD1 matches at 7 bases. The CDR3 runs to 14 residues. V lost 1 base to trimming and J lost 10 bases; unmatched junction nucleotides: 4. Germline lookup yields CDR1 LGHDT and CDR2 YNNKEL (reference sequence).

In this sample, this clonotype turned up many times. The DNA of the CDR3 is TGTGCCAGCAGTCCTGTGGAGGGGGATACGCAGTATTTT. Translating it yields CASSPVEGDTQYF. V is TRBV12-3 or TRBV12-4 and J is TRBJ2-3, with a possible D match to TRBD2 (6 bases). The CDR3 contains 13 residues. Trimming removed 5 bases at V and 6 bases at J, with 12 bases between.